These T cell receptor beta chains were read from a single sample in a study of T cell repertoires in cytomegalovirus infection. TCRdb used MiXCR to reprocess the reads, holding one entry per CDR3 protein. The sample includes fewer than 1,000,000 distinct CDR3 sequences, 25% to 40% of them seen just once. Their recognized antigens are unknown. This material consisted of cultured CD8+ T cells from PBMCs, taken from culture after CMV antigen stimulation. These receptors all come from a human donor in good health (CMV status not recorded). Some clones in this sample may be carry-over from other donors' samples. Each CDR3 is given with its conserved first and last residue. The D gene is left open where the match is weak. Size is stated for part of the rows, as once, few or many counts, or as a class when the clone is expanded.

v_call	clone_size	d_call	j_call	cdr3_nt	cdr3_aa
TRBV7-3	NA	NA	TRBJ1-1	TGTGCCAGCAGCCAAACGGACTCTGAAGCTTTCTTT	CASSQTDSEAFF
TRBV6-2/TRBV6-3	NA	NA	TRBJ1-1	TGTGCCAGCAGTTACGAACCCTCGACTGAAGCTTTCTTT	CASSYEPSTEAFF
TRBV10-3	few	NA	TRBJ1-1	TGTGCCATCACCGCGGGGGCGAACACTGAAGCTTTCTTT	CAITAGANTEAFF
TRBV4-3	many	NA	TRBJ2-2	TGCGCCAGCAGCCAACGCCTAGCGAACACCGGGGAGCTGTTTTTT	CASSQRLANTGELFF
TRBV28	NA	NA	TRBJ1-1	TGTGCCAGCAGCCTCAGAAGGCGGAACACTGAAGCTTTCTTT	CASSLRRRNTEAFF
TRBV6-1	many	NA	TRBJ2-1	TGTGCCAGCAGTGACAGGGCACTGGACAATGAGCAGTTCTTC	CASSDRALDNEQFF
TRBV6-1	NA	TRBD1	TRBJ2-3	TGTGCCAGCAGTCACCGACAGGGAAGGTTGAGCACAGATACGCAGTATTTT	CASSHRQGRLSTDTQYF
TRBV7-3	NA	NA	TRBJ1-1	TGTGCCAGCAGCCTGTGGGCCGATGGGGGTGAAGCTTTCTTT	CASSLWADGGEAFF
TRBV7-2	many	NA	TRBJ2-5	TGTGCCAGCAGCTTAGCGAAGGCAGGGGATGAGACCCAGTACTTC	CASSLAKAGDETQYF
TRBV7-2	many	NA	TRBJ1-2	TGTGCCAGCAGCCGAGACACTGGCTACACCTTC	CASSRDTGYTF
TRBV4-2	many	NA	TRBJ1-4	TGTGCCAGCAGCCAAGCGCGGGTGGTTGTTTCAACTAATGAAAAACTGTTTTTT	CASSQARVVVSTNEKLFF
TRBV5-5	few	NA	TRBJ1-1	TGTGCCAGCAGCTTTGATGGGCAGGTGAACACTGAAGCTTTCTTT	CASSFDGQVNTEAFF
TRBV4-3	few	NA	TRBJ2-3	TGCGCCAGCAGCCAAGGGGTCCTGATGGTGGCAGATACGCAGTATTTT	CASSQGVLMVADTQYF
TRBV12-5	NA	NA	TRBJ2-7	TGTGCTAGTGGTTCCCCCCCAGGGCGCTACGAGCAGTACTTC	CASGSPPGRYEQYF
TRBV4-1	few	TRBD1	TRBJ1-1	TGCGCCAGCAGCCAAGAAGGGACAGGGAACACTGAAGCTTTCTTT	CASSQEGTGNTEAFF
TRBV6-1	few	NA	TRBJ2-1	TGTGCCAGCAGTGATCTGGGAAGCCACAATGAGCAGTTCTTC	CASSDLGSHNEQFF
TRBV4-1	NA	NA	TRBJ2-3	TGCGCCAGCAGCCCGCTAACTTCCGGAGGCGCAGATACGCAGTATTTT	CASSPLTSGGADTQYF
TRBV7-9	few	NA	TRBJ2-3	TGTGCCAGCAGCCCTTTGGTTCCTTCAGATACGCAGTATTTT	CASSPLVPSDTQYF
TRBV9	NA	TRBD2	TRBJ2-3	TGTGCCAGCAGCGTAGAAGGGACTAGCGGGGCCCGGGCTGCAGATACGCAGTATTTT	CASSVEGTSGARAADTQYF
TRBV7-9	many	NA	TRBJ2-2	TGTGCCAGCAGCCCCGACCCCGGGACCGAAGGATCTGACGCCGGGGAGCTGTTTTTT	CASSPDPGTEGSDAGELFF
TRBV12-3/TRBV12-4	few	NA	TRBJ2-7	TGTGCCAGCAGACTTGGGGTTTTCGAGCAGTACTTC	CASRLGVFEQYF
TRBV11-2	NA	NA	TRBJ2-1	TGTGCCAGCAGATATCTCGGGACAGAGCAGTTCTTC	CASRYLGTEQFF
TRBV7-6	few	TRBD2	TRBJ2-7	TGTGCCAGCAGCTCTGTTAGCGGGGTCTCCTACGAGCAGTACTTC	CASSSVSGVSYEQYF
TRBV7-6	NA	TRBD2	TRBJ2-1	TGTGCCAGCAGCTTAGTAATCGGGGGGAATGAGCAGTTCTTC	CASSLVIGGNEQFF
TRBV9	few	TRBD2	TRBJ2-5	TGTGCCAGCAGCGTAGCGGGAGGGCAGCAAGAGACCCAGTACTTC	CASSVAGGQQETQYF
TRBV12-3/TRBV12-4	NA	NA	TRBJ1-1	TGTGCCAGCAGTTTTTATGTTTCCGGCCTCGACACTGAAGCTTTCTTT	CASSFYVSGLDTEAFF
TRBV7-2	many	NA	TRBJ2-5	TGTGCCAGCAGCTTAGCAGGGTTCCGGGAGACCCAGTACTTC	CASSLAGFRETQYF
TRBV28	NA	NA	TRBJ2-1	TGTGCCAGCACCACACAGGGCGGTAGCTCCTACAATGAGCAGTTCTTC	CASTTQGGSSYNEQFF
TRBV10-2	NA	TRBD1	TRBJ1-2	TGCGCCAGCCGGACAGGGGGTGACTATGGCTACACCTTC	CASRTGGDYGYTF
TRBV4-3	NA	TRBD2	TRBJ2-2	TGCGCCAGCAGCCTCCGACTAGCGTCGTACACCGGGGAGCTGTTTTTT	CASSLRLASYTGELFF
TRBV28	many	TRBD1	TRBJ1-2	TGTGCCAGCAGTTTCCTACCGGGACAGGGTGCCCTGGGCTACACCTTC	CASSFLPGQGALGYTF
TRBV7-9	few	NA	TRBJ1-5	TGTGCCAGCAGCCTTCCGTCGGGGCCCCAGCATTTT	CASSLPSGPQHF
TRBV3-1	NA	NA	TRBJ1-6	TGTGCCAGCAGCCAAGAAGGGCTCTCACCCCTCCACTTT	CASSQEGLSPLHF
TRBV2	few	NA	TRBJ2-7	TGTGCCAGCAGTGAAACCAGGGGTCTCTACGAGCAGTACTTC	CASSETRGLYEQYF
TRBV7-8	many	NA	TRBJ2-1	TGTGCCAGCAGCTTAGTCAGAGGACAGTCATTTTACAATGAGCAGTTCTTC	CASSLVRGQSFYNEQFF
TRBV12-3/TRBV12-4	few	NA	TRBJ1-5	TGTGCCAGCAGCGTAGCGAGGGGAAATCAGCCCCAGCATTTT	CASSVARGNQPQHF
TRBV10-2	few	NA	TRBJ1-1	TGCGCCAGCAGTGAGTCGGGACTCTCTAACACTGAAGCTTTCTTT	CASSESGLSNTEAFF
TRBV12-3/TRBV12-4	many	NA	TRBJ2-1	TGTGCCAGCAGTTCACCGCCGGTAAGCTCCTACAATGAGCAGTTCTTC	CASSSPPVSSYNEQFF
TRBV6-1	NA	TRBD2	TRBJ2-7	TGTGCCAGCAGTGCACTAGCGGGGACTCGCTCCTACGAGCAGTACTTC	CASSALAGTRSYEQYF
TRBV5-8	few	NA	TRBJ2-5	TGTGCCAGCAGCTTGGGGCCCCCGGCCCCCCAGTACTTC	CASSLGPPAPQYF
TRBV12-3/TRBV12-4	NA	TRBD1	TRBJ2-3	TGTGCCAGCAGTGTTACAGGGGGCTCTACAGATACGCAGTATTTT	CASSVTGGSTDTQYF
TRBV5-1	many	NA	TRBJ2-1	TGCGCCAGCAGCTTGGGGCATTTGGGTGAGCAGTTCTTC	CASSLGHLGEQFF
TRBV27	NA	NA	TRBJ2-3	TGTGCCAGCAGTTTCGAACGGCCTAGCACAGATACGCAGTATTTT	CASSFERPSTDTQYF
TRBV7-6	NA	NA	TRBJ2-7	TGTGCCAGCAGCTTAGAAATCGCCTACGAGCAGTACTTC	CASSLEIAYEQYF
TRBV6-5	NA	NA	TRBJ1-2	TGTGCCAGCAGTTACATGACGGATACGGGGGGCTACACCTTC	CASSYMTDTGGYTF
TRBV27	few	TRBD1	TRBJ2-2	TGTGCCAGCAACTTGCAGGGGGCGAGGGGGCACACCGGGGAGCTGTTTTTT	CASNLQGARGHTGELFF
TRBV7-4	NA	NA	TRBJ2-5	TGTGCCAGCAGCTTGCCGGGGGATTTGGAGACCCAGTACTTC	CASSLPGDLETQYF
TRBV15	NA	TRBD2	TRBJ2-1	TGTGCCACCAGCAGGCCTGGCGGGGGGGTAATCTATGAGCAGTTCTTC	CATSRPGGGVIYEQFF
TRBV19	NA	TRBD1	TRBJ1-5	TGTGCCAGCCGGACAGGGCCGTTGGGGGTGAGGAATCAGCCCCAGCATTTT	CASRTGPLGVRNQPQHF
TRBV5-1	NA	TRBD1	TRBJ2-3	TGCGCCAGCAGCGCCCGGGACAGGATTAGGGATACGCAGTATTTT	CASSARDRIRDTQYF
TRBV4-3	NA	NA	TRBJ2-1	TGCGCCAGCAGCCAATTGATGGGCTACAATGAGCAGTTCTTC	CASSQLMGYNEQFF
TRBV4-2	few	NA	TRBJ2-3	TGTGCCAGCAGCCAAGAGATCATCTGGCCGACAGATACGCAGTATTTT	CASSQEIIWPTDTQYF
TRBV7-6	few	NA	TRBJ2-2	TGTGCCAGCAGCTTAGCGATAGGACTCCTGAACACCGGGGAGCTGTTTTTT	CASSLAIGLLNTGELFF
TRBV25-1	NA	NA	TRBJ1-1	TGTGCCAGCAGTGAATTGGACAGTTGGAACACTGAAGCTTTCTTT	CASSELDSWNTEAFF
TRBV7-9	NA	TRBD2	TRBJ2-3	TGTGCCAGCAGCCCCATAAGCGGGGGGAGCACAGATACGCAGTATTTT	CASSPISGGSTDTQYF
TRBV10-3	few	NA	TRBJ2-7	TGTGCCATCAGGTCCCTTGAAGGGCAGCTCGGCTACGAGCAGTACTTC	CAIRSLEGQLGYEQYF
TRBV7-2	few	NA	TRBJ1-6	TGTGCCAGCAGCTTAGAAGGGGTCACCGAATCCTATAATTCACCCCTCCACTTT	CASSLEGVTESYNSPLHF
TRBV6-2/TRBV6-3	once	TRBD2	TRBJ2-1	TGTGCCAGCAGTTACCCAGATAGCGGGGGGCATAGCTCCTACAATGAGCAGTTCTTC	CASSYPDSGGHSSYNEQFF
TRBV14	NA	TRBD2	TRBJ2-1	TGTGCCAGCAGCCAAGGAGGACTAGCGGGCAGAGAGCAGTTCTTC	CASSQGGLAGREQFF
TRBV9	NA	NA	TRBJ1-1	TGTGCCAGCAGCGTAGATGGAGGGTTAGGAACTGAAGCTTTCTTT	CASSVDGGLGTEAFF